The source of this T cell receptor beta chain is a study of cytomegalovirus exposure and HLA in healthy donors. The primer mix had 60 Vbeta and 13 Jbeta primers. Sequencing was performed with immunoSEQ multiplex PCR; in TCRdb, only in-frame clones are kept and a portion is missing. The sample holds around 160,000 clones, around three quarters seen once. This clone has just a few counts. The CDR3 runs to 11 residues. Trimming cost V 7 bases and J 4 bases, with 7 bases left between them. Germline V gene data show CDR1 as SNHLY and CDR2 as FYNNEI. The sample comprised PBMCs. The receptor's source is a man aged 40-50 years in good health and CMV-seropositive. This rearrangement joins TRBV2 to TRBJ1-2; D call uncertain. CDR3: CASTRFYGYTF. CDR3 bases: TGTGCCAGCACCCGGTTCTATGGCTACACCTTC.